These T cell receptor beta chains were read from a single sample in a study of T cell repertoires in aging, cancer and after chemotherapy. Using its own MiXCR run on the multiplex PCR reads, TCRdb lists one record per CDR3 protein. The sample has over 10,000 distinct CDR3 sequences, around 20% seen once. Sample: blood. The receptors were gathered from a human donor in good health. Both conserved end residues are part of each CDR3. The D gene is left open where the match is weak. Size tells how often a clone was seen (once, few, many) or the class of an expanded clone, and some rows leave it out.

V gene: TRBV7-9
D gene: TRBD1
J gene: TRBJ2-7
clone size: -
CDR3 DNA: TGTGCCAGCTCAACAGGGGGAAGGAACGAGCAGTACTTC
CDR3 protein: CASSTGGRNEQYF

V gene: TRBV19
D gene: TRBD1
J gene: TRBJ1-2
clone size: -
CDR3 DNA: TGTGCCAGTAGTCCTCGGACAGGCCTGACCTTC
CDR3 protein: CASSPRTGLTF

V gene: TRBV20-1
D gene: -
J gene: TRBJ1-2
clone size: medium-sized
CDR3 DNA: TGCAGTGCTCTTTCTCGGGTCAACTATGGCTACACCTTC
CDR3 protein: CSALSRVNYGYTF

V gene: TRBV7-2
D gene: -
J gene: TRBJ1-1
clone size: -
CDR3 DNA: TGTGCCAGCAGCTTTAGGTCACAGGGCATAAACACTGAAGCTTTCTTT
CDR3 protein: CASSFRSQGINTEAFF

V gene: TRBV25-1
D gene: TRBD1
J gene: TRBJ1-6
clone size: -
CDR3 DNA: TGTGCCAGCAGCCCAAGTCCCGGGACAGGGATTTATGTCAATTCACCCCTCCACTTT
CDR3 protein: CASSPSPGTGIYVNSPLHF

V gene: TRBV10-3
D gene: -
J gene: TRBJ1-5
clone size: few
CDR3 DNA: TGTGCCATCAGGGCGGACAGCGGCAATCAGCCCCAGCATTTT
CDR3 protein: CAIRADSGNQPQHF

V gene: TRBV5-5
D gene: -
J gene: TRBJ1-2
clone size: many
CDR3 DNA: TGTGCCAGCAGCTTGCTTGGACAGTCCTATGGCTACACCTTC
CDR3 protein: CASSLLGQSYGYTF

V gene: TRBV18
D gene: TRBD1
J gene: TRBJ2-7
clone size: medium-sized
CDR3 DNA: TGTGCCAGCTCACCACCGACAGGGTACGAGCAGTACTTC
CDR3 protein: CASSPPTGYEQYF

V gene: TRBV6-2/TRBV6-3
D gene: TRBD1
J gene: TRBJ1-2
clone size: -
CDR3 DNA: TGTGCCAGCGCCGGGACAGGGGGCGTCGGTCGGAATGGCTACACCTTC
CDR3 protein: CASAGTGGVGRNGYTF

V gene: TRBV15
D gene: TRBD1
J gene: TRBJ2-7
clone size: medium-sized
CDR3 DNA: TGTGCCACCAGCAGCAACCCCGGGACAGCATACGAGCAGTACTTC
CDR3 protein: CATSSNPGTAYEQYF

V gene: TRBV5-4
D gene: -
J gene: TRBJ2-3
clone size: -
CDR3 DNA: TGTGCCAGCAGCTTGGATTGGGGAAGGACAGATACGCAGTATTTT
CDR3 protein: CASSLDWGRTDTQYF

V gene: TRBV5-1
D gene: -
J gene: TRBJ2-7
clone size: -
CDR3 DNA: TGCGCCAGCAGTGCCTCAGGGTTACGGTCCTACGAGCAGTACTTC
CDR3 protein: CASSASGLRSYEQYF

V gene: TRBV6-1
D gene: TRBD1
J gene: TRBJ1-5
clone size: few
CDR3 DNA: TGTGCCAGCAGGAAACCCCAAATAACAGGGGGCGCGGGGATTGCCAATCAGCCCCAGCATTTT
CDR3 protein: CASRKPQITGGAGIANQPQHF

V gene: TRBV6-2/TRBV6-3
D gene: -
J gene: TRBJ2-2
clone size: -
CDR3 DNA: TGTGCCAGCACTAGGGGGGCCGAAACCGGGGAGCTGTTTTTT
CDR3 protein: CASTRGAETGELFF